Sequencing of this T cell receptor beta chain was carried out in a study of post-analysis software for immune sequencing data. The germline V gene has CDR1 SGHAT and CDR2 FQNNGV. Trimming took 3 bases from V and 9 from J; bases not matched to a gene: 12. The CDR3 is 15 amino acids. As concerns this clonotype: The antigen is undetermined.

Unique molecular identifiers were built into the TCR beta cDNA libraries. TCRdb itself ran the PCR reads through MiXCR, one entry per CDR3 protein. The repertoire holds around 400,000 distinct CDR3 sequences, with 39% as singletons. Study conclusions and caveats: TRBV5-6, TRBV5-1 and TRBV20-1 belonged to a set of five TRBV segments that were more frequent in patients than controls.

The J gene is TRBJ2-7, the V gene TRBV11-2; 9 nucleotides line up with TRBD1. The sequenced material came from blood. The clonotype originates from a girl aged 2-10 years with multiple sclerosis. CDR3 in amino acids: CASSFLVGQGIGQYF. DNA for the CDR3: TGTGCCAGCAGCTTTTTAGTAGGACAGGGGATAGGGCAGTACTTC.